Each of the 13 T cell receptor beta chains below was sequenced from the same sample in a study of T-cell memory formation after mild COVID-19 (dated by TCRdb to the early 2020s). The receptor library was made with 5' RACE. Sequencing was performed on an Illumina NovaSeq 6000. TCRdb trimmed the raw reads at Q25, called clones with MiXCR and kept productive beta chains. Here each entry gathers all rows of one CDR3 protein and keeps the most common genes and DNA. The sample yields about 190,000 distinct CDR3 sequences; about 16% were counted once. The ten largest make up 2.4% of the sample. Sequenced sample: PBMCs or a T cell subset sorted from them (not recorded which). The receptors were sampled from an adult woman who had mild COVID-19 (a few samples of this study predate the infection). The sample titles of this study are shuffled in the database, so cell type and time point are left out; the donor was told from shared clones.

There are many counts of this clonotype. The V call is TRBV20-1, the J call TRBJ1-1, with D unresolved. Per germline, CDR1 DFQATT and CDR2 SNEGSKA (reference sequence). The CDR3 totals 13 residues. V was trimmed by 0 bases and J by 10 bases, leaving 15 bases between them. Written as DNA, the CDR3 is TGCAGTGCTAGAGATTCGTCGTCCCTTGGAGCTTTCTTT. This sequence encodes CSARDSSSLGAFF.

This clonotype showed up just a few times. V is TRBV20-1 and J is TRBJ2-5; D possibly corresponds to TRBD1 (6 bases). CDR1 DFQATT and CDR2 SNEGSKA come from the germline V gene (reference sequence). This CDR3 has 15 amino acids. The ends were cut back, 0 bases at V and 5 bases at J, with 16 bases in the middle. The CDR3: CSARDGGRVEETQYF. The DNA for the CDR3 is TGCAGTGCTAGAGATGGGGGCCGAGTCGAGGAGACCCAGTACTTC.

This clonotype was observed a handful of times. This sequence joins TRBV30 and TRBJ2-3, with D unclear. The germline gives CDR1 GTSNPN, CDR2 SVGIG (reference sequence). Trimming cost V 0 bases and J 1 base, with 5 bases left between them. This CDR3 contains 13 residues. CDR3 residues: CAWSVLGTDTQYF. The CDR3 DNA reads as TGTGCCTGGAGTGTACTGGGCACAGATACGCAGTATTTT. Full variable domain (missing parts from reference TRBV30 and TRBJ2-3): SQTIHQWPATLVQPVGSPLSLECTVEGTSNPNLYWYRQAAGRGLQLLFYSVGIGQISSEVPQNLSASRPQDRQFILSSKKLLLSDSGFYLCAWSVLGTDTQYFGPGTRLTVL.

This clonotype was observed a handful of times. The chain recombines TRBV7-2 with TRBJ2-7; maybe TRBD2 (5 bases). From germline, CDR1 is SGHTA and CDR2 FQGNSA. The CDR3 has 15 residues. V gave up 0 bases and J gave up 7 bases, with 16 bases separating them. The CDR3 reads CASSLAPGLGLEQYF. The CDR3 coding sequence is TGTGCCAGCAGCTTAGCGCCCGGACTGGGCCTTGAGCAGTACTTC.

This clonotype was counted a few times. The rearrangement links TRBV27 to TRBJ2-4, with 7 bases lining up with TRBD2. V lost 3 bases, J lost 6 bases, and 5 bases stayed unmatched. CDR1 and CDR2 (germline): MNHEY, SMNVEV (reference sequence). The CDR3 is 14 amino acids. The CDR3 here is CASSFGGGGNIQYF. DNA of the CDR3: TGTGCCAGCAGTTTTGGCGGGGGTGGAAACATTCAGTACTTC.

This chain uses TRBV20-1 with TRBJ2-3; 7 bases fit TRBD2. The CDR3 is 15 amino acids. CDR1 is DFQATT and CDR2 is SNEGSKA in the germline V gene (reference sequence). Trimming took 3 bases from V and 5 from J; bases not matched to a gene: 11. CDR3 sequence: CSASGKAGSLDTQYF. CDR3 sequence (DNA): TGCAGTGCTAGTGGCAAAGCGGGGAGCCTAGATACGCAGTATTTT.

This clonotype was picked up a small number of times. This CDR3 is CASSRTSGTTYEQYF. CDR3 coding DNA: TGTGCCAGCAGCCGGACTAGCGGAACAACCTACGAGCAGTACTTC. The chain combines TRBV12-3 or TRBV12-4 with TRBJ2-7; 10 bases fit TRBD2. The V segment lost 6 bases and the J segment 2 bases; nucleotides outside the gene matches: 7. The length of the CDR3 is 15 residues.

This clonotype came up many times. The rearrangement joins TRBV29-1 to TRBJ2-7; D possibly corresponds to TRBD1 (5 bases). Germline V gene sequence: CDR1 SQVTM, CDR2 ANQGSEA. Trimming took off 5 bases at V and 0 bases at J, with 17 bases between the two ends. The CDR3 loop spans 15 amino acids. CDR3 bases: TGCAGCGTTTCCCAGCCTCAGGGAAGCTCCTACGAGCAGTACTTC. Translating gives CSVSQPQGSSYEQYF.

This clonotype showed up just a few times. The chain joins TRBV6-5 to TRBJ1-1; TRBD1 aligns across 7 bases. Unmatched junction bases numbered 1, after V lost 2 bases and J lost 1 base. This CDR3 has 14 amino acids. Germline-derived CDR1 and CDR2 are MNHEY and SVGAGI. The CDR3 nucleotides are TGTGCCAGCAGTTACGACAGGGCGAACACTGAAGCTTTCTTT. This gives the protein CASSYDRANTEAFF.

In this sample, this clonotype turned up a few times. J is TRBJ2-7 and V is TRBV12-3 or TRBV12-4; tentatively, D is TRBD2 (5 bases). The V and J ends lost 5 bases and 5 bases respectively, with 10 bases between them. The CDR3 is 12 amino acids. The CDR3 nucleotides read TGTGCCAGCAGTCCCACTAGAAACGAGCAGTACTTC. As protein: CASSPTRNEQYF.

This clonotype has only a few counts. The chain joins TRBV2 to TRBJ1-6; D is ambiguous. The germline V gene encodes CDR1 SNHLY and CDR2 FYNNEI. The CDR3 is 15 amino acids. Trimming took off 6 bases at V and 8 bases at J, with 17 bases between the two ends. CDR3 protein: CASSGNSGRYSPLHF. CDR3 in DNA: TGTGCCAGCAGCGGGAACAGCGGCCGGTATTCACCCCTCCACTTT.

The CDR3: CASRGLAGYEQYF. Written as DNA, the CDR3 is TGTGCGAGTCGGGGACTAGCGGGATACGAGCAGTACTTC. The chain links TRBV6-2 or TRBV6-3 to TRBJ2-7, with 13 bases identical to TRBD2. Germline V lookup: CDR1 MNHEY, CDR2 SVGEGT. The CDR3 is made up of 13 amino acids.

This chain uses TRBV24-1 with TRBJ2-3, with 13 bases that match TRBD2. The length of the CDR3 is 17 residues. V shed 2 bases, J shed 8 bases, and the junction held 9 bases outside the gene matches. The germline V gene has CDR1 KGHDR and CDR2 SFDVKD. CDR3 bases: TGTGCCACCAGTGATTACCTAGGGACTAGCGGGATCCGTACGCAGTATTTT. This sequence encodes CATSDYLGTSGIRTQYF.